This T cell receptor beta chain stems from a study of breast tumors, draining lymph nodes, adjacent tissues. Study-wide findings and caveats: Compared with basal-like, luminal-like tumors shared significantly more repertoire with nontumor tissue. Tumor TCR diversity was below lymph nodes but above nontumor tissue.

For this clonotype: No antigen is known for it. A much more abundant neighbour one base away suggests this may be a read error.

The lymph nodes were axillary draining lymph nodes from breast cancer patients. MiXCR, run by TCRdb on the multiplex PCR reads, gives a single entry per CDR3 protein. The table lists 100,000 to 150,000 distinct CDR3 sequences, 20% to 25% of them singletons, with just over 2.5% in the top ten. V lost 0 bases, J lost 2 bases, and 8 bases lay in between. The CDR3 length is 14 residues. The V gene's germline CDR1 is DFQATT and CDR2 SNEGSKA (reference sequence). Material: axillary lymph node tissue. This clonotype was obtained from a female donor with breast cancer. Some clones in this sample may be carry-over from other donors' samples. The chain employs TRBV20-1 and TRBJ1-3; D is uncertain. CDR3: CSARDPSAGNTIYF. The CDR3 DNA follows: TGCAGTGCTAGAGACCCCAGCGCTGGAAACACCATATATTTT.